This TCR beta chain derives from a study of T cells in Graves' hyperthyroidism and ophthalmopathy. Study in general: Upon initial diagnosis and before any treatment, peripheral blood was collected.

The source material, RNA transcripts, was used to amplify TCR beta CDR3 regions. TCR CDR3 regions were first amplified by RT-PCR with HTBI primers. MiXCR was run by TCRdb on the multiplex PCR reads, yielding one entry per CDR3 protein. The sample holds around 340,000 distinct CDR3 sequences; around 18% are singletons and the top ten take 15% to 17%. Ophthalmopathy patients had moderate-to-severe active disease, CAS ≥3, NOSPECS ≥4, and disease duration under 3 months. The PBMCs had their origin in 7.5 to 10 ml of fresh peripheral blood. Germline V CDR1 and CDR2: SGHDT, YYEEEE. J was trimmed by 4 bases and V by 4 bases; bases with no gene match: 3. The length of the CDR3 is 15 residues.

The source of this sequence is a woman between 40 and 55 years old with Graves' ophthalmopathy. The V and J genes are TRBV5-6 and TRBJ2-2; 11 bases are a match to TRBD2. The sample comprised blood. The CDR3 DNA follows: TGTGCCAGCAGCCCGGGACTAGCGGTCACCGGGGAGCTGTTTTTT. Residues: CASSPGLAVTGELFF.